Described below is a single T cell receptor beta chain sequence and its context. Its specificity is unknown. At one end, the junction sequence differs from germline, possibly due to a read error. This entry belongs to a study of blood T cells in healthy people across ages. Broader study findings: Donors of long life had a larger count of naive CD4+ cells and greater diversity than aged donors. TCR beta diversity, measured per million T cells, fell in a roughly linear way with age.

A second PCR of roughly 7 to 11 cycles used a sample-barcoded 5' primer and a J-beta primer mix. All cDNA molecules were each tagged by a template-switch adaptor with 12 random nucleotides. TCRdb used MiXCR to reprocess the 5' RACE reads, holding one entry per CDR3 protein. The sample yields hundreds of thousands of distinct CDR3 sequences, about 20% seen once. CDR1 DFQATT and CDR2 SNEGSKA come from the germline V gene (reference sequence). The CDR3 has 15 residues. The chain recombines TRBV20-1 with TRBJ2-1; 11 nucleotides line up with TRBD2. This receptor was obtained from a man aged 70-80 years in good health. Sequenced: blood. In nucleotides, the CDR3 is TGCAGTGCCCTTAGCGGGAGGGGCGTTAGTAATGAGCAGCTCTTC. It translates to CSALSGRGVSNEQLF.